This T cell receptor beta chain was recovered during a study of blood T cells in healthy people across ages. In regard to this clonotype: Its antigen remains unknown.

The study's findings and limits: Any conclusive comparison of naive versus antigen-experienced cells was prevented by using unsorted PBMCs.

CDR3 length: 16 amino acids. V was pared by 3 bases and J by 9 bases, with 8 bases of the junction left unmatched. Per the germline V gene, CDR1 is WNHNN and CDR2 is SYGVQD (reference sequence). A second PCR, run for roughly 7 to 11 cycles, used a sample-barcoded 5' primer plus a J-beta primer mix. Every cDNA molecule carried a tag from a template-switch adaptor bearing 12 random nucleotides. One entry per CDR3 protein, called by TCRdb with MiXCR from the 5' RACE reads. The sample records 1.5 million to 2 million distinct CDR3 sequences, roughly 27% being singletons. The clonotype originates from a woman aged 30 to 39 in good health. Sequenced material: blood. The chain recombines TRBV10-1 with TRBJ2-3, with TRBD2 matching over 14 bases. CDR3 nucleotide sequence: TGCGCCAGCAGTGAAAACTCGGGACTAGCGGGAGTGACGCAGTATTTT. Amino acids: CASSENSGLAGVTQYF.